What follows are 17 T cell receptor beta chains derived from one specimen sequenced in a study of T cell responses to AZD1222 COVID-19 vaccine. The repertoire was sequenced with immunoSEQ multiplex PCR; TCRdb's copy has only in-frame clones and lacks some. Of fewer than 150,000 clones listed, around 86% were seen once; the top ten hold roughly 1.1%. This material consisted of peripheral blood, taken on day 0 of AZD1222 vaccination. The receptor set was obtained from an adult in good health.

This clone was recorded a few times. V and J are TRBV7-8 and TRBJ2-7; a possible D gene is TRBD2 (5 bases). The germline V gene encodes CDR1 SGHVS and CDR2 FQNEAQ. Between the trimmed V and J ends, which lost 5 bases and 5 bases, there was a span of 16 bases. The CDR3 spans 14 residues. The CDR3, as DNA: TGTGCCAGCAGCATCTCGGGGAACGGCAACGAGCAGTACTTC. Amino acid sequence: CASSISGNGNEQYF.

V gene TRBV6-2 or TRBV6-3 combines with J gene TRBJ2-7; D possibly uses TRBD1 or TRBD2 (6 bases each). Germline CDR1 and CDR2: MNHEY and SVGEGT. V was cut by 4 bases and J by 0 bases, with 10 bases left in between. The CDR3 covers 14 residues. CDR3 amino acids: CASSWRDTSYEQYF. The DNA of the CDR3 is TGTGCCAGCAGTTGGCGGGACACCTCCTACGAGCAGTACTTC.

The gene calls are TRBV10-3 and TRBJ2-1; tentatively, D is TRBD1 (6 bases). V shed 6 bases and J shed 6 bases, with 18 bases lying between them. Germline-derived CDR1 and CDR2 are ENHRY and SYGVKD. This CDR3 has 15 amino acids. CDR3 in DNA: TGTGCCATCAGCGAGGCGGCAGGGGCGAGCAATGAGCAGTTCTTC. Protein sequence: CAISEAAGASNEQFF.

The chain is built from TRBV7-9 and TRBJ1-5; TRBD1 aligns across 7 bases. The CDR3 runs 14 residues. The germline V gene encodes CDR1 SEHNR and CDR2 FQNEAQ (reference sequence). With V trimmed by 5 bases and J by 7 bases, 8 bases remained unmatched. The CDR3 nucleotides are TGTGCCAGCAGCCAGGGGGGGCCCATCCAGCCCCAGCATTTT. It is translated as CASSQGGPIQPQHF.

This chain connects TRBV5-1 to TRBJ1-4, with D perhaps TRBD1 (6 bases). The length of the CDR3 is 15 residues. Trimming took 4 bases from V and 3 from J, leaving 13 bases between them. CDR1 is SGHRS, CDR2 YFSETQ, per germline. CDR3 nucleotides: TGCGCCAGCAGCGGGGGGGCTTCGGCTAATGAAAAACTGTTTTTT. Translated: CASSGGASANEKLFF.

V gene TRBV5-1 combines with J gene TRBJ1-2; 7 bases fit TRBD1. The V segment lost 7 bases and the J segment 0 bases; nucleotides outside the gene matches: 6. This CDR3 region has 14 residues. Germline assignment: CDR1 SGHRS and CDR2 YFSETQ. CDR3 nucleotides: TGCGCCAGCGGACGGGACAGATCTAACTATGGCTACACCTTC. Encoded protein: CASGRDRSNYGYTF. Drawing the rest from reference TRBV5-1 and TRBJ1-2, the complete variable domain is KAGVTQTPRYLIKTRGQQVTLSCSPISGHRSVSWYQQTPGQGLQFLFEYFSETQRNKGNFPGRFSGRQFSNSRSEMNVSTLELGDSALYLCASGRDRSNYGYTFGSGTRLTVV.

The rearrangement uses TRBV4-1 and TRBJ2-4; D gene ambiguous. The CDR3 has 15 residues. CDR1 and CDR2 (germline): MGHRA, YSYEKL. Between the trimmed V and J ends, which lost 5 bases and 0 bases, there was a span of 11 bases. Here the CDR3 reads CASSSTLGAKNIQYF. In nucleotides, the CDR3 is TGCGCCAGCAGCTCGACCCTCGGAGCCAAAAACATTCAGTACTTC.

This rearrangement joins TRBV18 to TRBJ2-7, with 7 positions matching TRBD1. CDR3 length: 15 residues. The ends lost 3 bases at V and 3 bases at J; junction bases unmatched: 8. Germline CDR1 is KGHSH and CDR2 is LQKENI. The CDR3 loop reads CASSPDRVNLYEQYF. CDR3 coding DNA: TGTGCCAGCTCACCTGACAGGGTAAACCTCTACGAGCAGTACTTC.

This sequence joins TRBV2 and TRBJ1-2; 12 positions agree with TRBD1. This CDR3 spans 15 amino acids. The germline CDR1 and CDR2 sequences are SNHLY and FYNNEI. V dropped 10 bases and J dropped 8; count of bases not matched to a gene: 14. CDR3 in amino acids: CATTGTGGLIGGYTF. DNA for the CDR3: TGTGCCACGACCGGGACAGGGGGCTTGATTGGAGGCTACACCTTC.

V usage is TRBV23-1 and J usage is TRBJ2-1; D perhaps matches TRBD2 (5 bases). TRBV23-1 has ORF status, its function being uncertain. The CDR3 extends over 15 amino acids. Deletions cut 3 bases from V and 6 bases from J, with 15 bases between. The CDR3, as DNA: TGCGCCAGCAGTCATTTGCACCTCGGGATCAATGAGCAGTTCTTC. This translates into CASSHLHLGINEQFF.

In DNA form, the CDR3 reads TGTGCCAGTAGTACCGGTACAGGGGCCTATGGCTACACCTTC. It is translated as CASSTGTGAYGYTF. The V call is TRBV19, the J call TRBJ1-2, with 7 bases aligning to TRBD1. The CDR3 is 14 amino acids. Germline CDR1 and CDR2: LNHDA and SQIVND (reference sequence). V was pared by 4 bases and J by 4 bases, with 6 bases of the junction left unmatched.

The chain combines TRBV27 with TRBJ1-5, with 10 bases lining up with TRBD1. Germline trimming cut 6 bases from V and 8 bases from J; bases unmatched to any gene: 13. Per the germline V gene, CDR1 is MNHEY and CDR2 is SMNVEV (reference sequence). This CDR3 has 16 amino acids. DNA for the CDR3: TGTGCCAGCAGCCTAGACTGGACAGGGGGAGACGAGCCCCAGCATTTT. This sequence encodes CASSLDWTGGDEPQHF.

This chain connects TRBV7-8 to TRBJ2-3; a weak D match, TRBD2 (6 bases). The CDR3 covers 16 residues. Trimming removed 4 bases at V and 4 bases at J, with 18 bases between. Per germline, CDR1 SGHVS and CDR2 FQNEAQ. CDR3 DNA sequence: TGTGCCAGCAGCTCGCCCGAGAGACTAGATGCAGATACGCAGTATTTT. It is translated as CASSSPERLDADTQYF.

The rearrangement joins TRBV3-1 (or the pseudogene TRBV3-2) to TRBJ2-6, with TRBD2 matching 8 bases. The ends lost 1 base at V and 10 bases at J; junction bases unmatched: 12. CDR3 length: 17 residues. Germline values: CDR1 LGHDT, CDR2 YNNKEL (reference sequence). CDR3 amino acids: CASSQAGGSPHLNVLTF. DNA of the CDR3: TGTGCCAGCAGCCAAGCGGGAGGGAGCCCCCACCTGAACGTCCTGACTTTC.

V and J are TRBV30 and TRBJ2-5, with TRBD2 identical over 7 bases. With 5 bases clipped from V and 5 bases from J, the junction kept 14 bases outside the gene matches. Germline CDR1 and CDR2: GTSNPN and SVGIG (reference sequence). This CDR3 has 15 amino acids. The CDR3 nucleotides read TGTGCCTGGGACGGCGGGGGACGCTTGGGGGAGACCCAGTACTTC. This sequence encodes CAWDGGGRLGETQYF.

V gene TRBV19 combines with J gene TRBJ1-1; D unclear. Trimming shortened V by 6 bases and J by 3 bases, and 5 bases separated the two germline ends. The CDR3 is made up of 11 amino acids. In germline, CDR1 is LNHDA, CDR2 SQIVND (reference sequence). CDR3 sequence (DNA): TGTGCCAGTAGATGGTACACTGAAGCTTTCTTT. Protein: CASRWYTEAFF.

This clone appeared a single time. CDR3 residues: CASSPARNSDTQYF. The CDR3 coding sequence is TGTGCCAGCAGCCCTGCCAGGAATTCAGATACGCAGTATTTT. This chain joins TRBV7-2 and TRBJ2-3; D ambiguous. The germline V gene has CDR1 SGHTA and CDR2 FQGNSA. Trimming stripped 5 bases from V and 4 bases from J, with 13 bases between. The CDR3 is 14 residues long. Supplemented by reference TRBV7-2 and TRBJ2-3, the full variable domain reads GAGVSQSPSNKVTEKGKDVELRCDPISGHTALYWYRQSLGQGLEFLIYFQGNSAPDKSGLPSDRFSAERTGGSVSTLTIQRTQQEDSAVYLCASSPARNSDTQYFGPGTRLTVL.